This entry describes one T cell receptor (beta chain). Produced via immunoSEQ multiplex PCR; TCRdb's table is partial and in-frame only. The sample has about 410,000 clones, 85% to 90% seen once. The sample originates from a study of blood T cell repertoires in COVID-19. CDR3 length equals 15 residues. Trimming left V 3 bases short and J 2 bases short, with 11 bases between. From germline, CDR1 is SGHTA and CDR2 FQGNSA. In assigning cohorts, the study relied on participant-reported clinical history. V gene TRBV7-2 combines with J gene TRBJ1-3; D is unresolved. This receptor was identified in a woman aged 30 to 39 who had recovered from COVID-19. The sample consisted of PBMCs or T cells enriched from blood (not recorded which). CDR3 sequence: CASSFAGNTGNTIYF. CDR3 sequence (DNA): TGTGCCAGCAGCTTCGCAGGAAACACTGGAAACACCATATATTTT.